One and the same sample provided the 13 T cell receptor beta chains below, sequenced in a study of blood T cells in healthy people across ages. PCR was performed a second time for about 6 to 11 cycles using a sample-barcoded 5' primer and a J-beta primer mix. MiXCR, run by TCRdb on the 5' RACE reads, gives a single entry per CDR3 protein. The table shows fewer than 600,000 distinct CDR3 sequences, with roughly a quarter occurring only once. The same data also contributed to another study, on T cells of mothers and their children.

The material sequenced was blood. These receptors were obtained from a boy younger than 10 in good health.

The chain couples TRBV27 to TRBJ1-1; unclear D gene. Trimming left V 5 bases short and J 4 bases short, with 11 bases between. The CDR3 is 13 amino acids. Germline V gives CDR1 MNHEY, CDR2 SMNVEV (reference sequence). This chain's CDR3 is CASSSGLGTEAFF. The CDR3 nucleotides read TGTGCCAGCAGTAGCGGGTTGGGCACTGAAGCTTTCTTT.

This chain joins TRBV10-3 and TRBJ2-5, with a tentative D call TRBD2 (5 bases). CDR1 is ENHRY, CDR2 SYGVKD, per germline. The ends were cut back, 6 bases at V and 5 bases at J, with 13 bases in the middle. CDR3 length equals 13 residues. For the CDR3, the DNA is TGTGCCATCAGGGACTCCCTAGACGAGACCCAGTACTTC. Translated, it gives CAIRDSLDETQYF.

The chain carries TRBV12-3 or TRBV12-4 and TRBJ2-2; D possibly uses TRBD1 or TRBD2 (5 bases each). V was pared by 3 bases and J by 7 bases, with 15 bases between. This CDR3 has 15 amino acids. The CDR3 region has the DNA TGTGCCAGCAGTTTTGAGGGGTCTGGACACGGGGAGCTGTTTTTT. Its translation: CASSFEGSGHGELFF.

This sequence joins TRBV7-8 and TRBJ2-5; 10 nucleotides align to TRBD2. Per germline, CDR1 SGHVS and CDR2 FQNEAQ. The J segment lost 5 bases and the V segment lost 4 bases, leaving 7 bases of the junction unmatched. The CDR3 has 15 residues. The CDR3 here is CASSSRAGGPETQYF. DNA of the CDR3: TGTGCCAGCAGCTCCAGAGCGGGGGGGCCTGAGACCCAGTACTTC.

This clonotype was picked up a small number of times. The chain uses TRBV4-3 and TRBJ2-1; D is ambiguous. This CDR3 is 13 amino acids long. Germline V gene lookup returns CDR1 LGHNA and CDR2 YSLEER. V was trimmed by 5 bases and J by 7 bases, leaving 12 bases between them. CDR3: CASSFRTFNEQFF. For the CDR3, the DNA is TGCGCCAGCAGCTTTAGGACGTTTAATGAGCAGTTCTTC.

The rearrangement links TRBV18 to TRBJ2-5; TRBD1 aligns across 7 bases. Germline V gene lookup returns CDR1 KGHSH and CDR2 LQKENI. The CDR3 runs to 16 residues. With V trimmed by 0 bases and J by 5 bases, 9 bases remained unmatched. The CDR3 here is CASSPPWPQGLETQYF. CDR3 DNA: TGTGCCAGCTCACCACCGTGGCCACAGGGGTTGGAGACCCAGTACTTC.

This chain links TRBV5-1 with TRBJ2-2; TRBD1 matches 7 bases. The CDR3 sequence is 15 residues long. The germline V gene encodes CDR1 SGHRS and CDR2 YFSETQ. With 7 bases clipped from V and 2 bases from J, the junction kept 8 bases outside the gene matches. The CDR3 loop is CASSGTDVNTGELFF. In DNA form, the CDR3 reads TGCGCCAGCTCCGGGACAGACGTTAACACCGGGGAGCTGTTTTTT.

This clonotype was observed a handful of times. The J gene is TRBJ1-1, the V gene TRBV5-4, with D possibly matching TRBD1 (6 bases). The CDR3 has 15 residues. V was cut by 1 base and J by 4 bases, with 14 bases left in between. CDR1 is SGHNT and CDR2 is YYREEE in the germline V gene (reference sequence). CDR3 loop: CASSLMEGVSTEAFF. In nucleotides, the CDR3 is TGTGCCAGCAGCTTGATGGAGGGGGTGAGCACTGAAGCTTTCTTT.

The V and J genes are TRBV7-6 and TRBJ2-7, with TRBD1 matching 7 bases. Germline V gene lookup returns CDR1 SGHVS and CDR2 FNYEAQ. Trimming took 5 bases from V and 3 from J; bases not matched to a gene: 13. This CDR3 spans 16 amino acids. This CDR3 reads CASSAFPPGQYYEQYF. Here the CDR3 DNA reads TGTGCCAGCAGCGCGTTCCCTCCGGGACAGTACTACGAGCAGTACTTC.

The chain joins TRBV6-6 to TRBJ2-5; D possibly corresponds to TRBD2 (7 bases). The closer fit of TRBJ2-1 to the DNA end suggests the J call may be wrong. From germline, CDR1 is MNHNY and CDR2 SVGAGI (reference sequence). The CDR3 is made up of 15 amino acids. CDR3 nucleotide sequence: TGTGCCAGCAGTTACTCGGGGAGGGGGGGCAATGAGCAGTTCTTC. Its protein product is CASSYSGRGGNEQFF.

The chain combines TRBV6-6 with TRBJ2-5, with a tentative D call TRBD2 (5 bases). The germline V and J ends were trimmed by 2 bases and 2 bases, with 12 bases remaining between them. Germline V gene sequence: CDR1 MNHNY, CDR2 SVGAGI (reference sequence). The CDR3 has 15 residues. As DNA, the CDR3 is TGTGCCAGCAGTTACCGCACTAGGAAACAAGAGACCCAGTACTTC. This sequence encodes CASSYRTRKQETQYF.

The rearrangement joins TRBV20-1 to TRBJ2-1; D unclear. CDR3 length: 13 amino acids. V shed 1 base and J shed 11 bases, with 15 bases lying between them. Germline values: CDR1 DFQATT, CDR2 SNEGSKA (reference sequence). The CDR3: CSARATLRTQQFF. CDR3 coding DNA: TGCAGTGCTAGAGCGACCCTTCGTACGCAGCAGTTCTTC.

This chain connects TRBV7-9 to TRBJ2-5; 14 bases are shared with TRBD2. The DNA end lines up better with TRBJ2-7; the J call may be wrong. In germline, CDR1 is SEHNR, CDR2 FQNEAQ (reference sequence). The CDR3 length is 16 residues. In DNA, the CDR3 is TGTGCCAGCAGCGGGAGGACTAGCGGGGGGACGAACGAGCAGTACTTC. Protein product: CASSGRTSGGTNEQYF.